The subject of this entry is one TCR beta chain. Its specific antigen is unknown. These data are taken from a study of cytomegalovirus exposure and HLA in healthy donors (dated by TCRdb to about 2017). At the level of the whole study: In an earlier analysis of approximately 500 of the donors, about 270 Gb of sequence data and 120 million or so unique TCR beta sequences from about 190 million T cells were reported. An early release covering some 640 HLA-typed donors comprised roughly 300 gigabases of sequencing data and roughly 85 million unique TCR sequences. The T cell repertoires of 700 or so subjects were profiled by immunosequencing and related to cytomegalovirus serostatus. On average, around 230,000 unique TCR beta nucleotide sequences were sequenced per donor among 398 genotyped donors of the cohort, with roughly 18% of those sequences being non-productive. Genome-wide SNP genotypes for about three fifths of the 666 donors were used in a later genetic analysis, which treated that subset as a discovery cohort. Both class I and class II loci were covered by HLA typing, at four-digit resolution. To predict cytomegalovirus infection status, the study combined high-throughput TCR immunosequencing, statistical association of individual TCRs with disease status, and machine learning. Along with the approximately 700-subject first cohort, a separate validation cohort of more than 90 different subjects was used. A later analysis re-examined previously published TCR beta repertoires from roughly 650 donors and added high-resolution HLA genotyping to investigate patterns of TCR occurrence. Of the 300 to 500 genotyped donors, 75% to 85% were placed in the genetic ancestry cluster associated with self-reported Caucasian donors. A handful of DR-DQ haplotypes were handled as single units for association and clustering because linkage in the cohort was strong. The number of donors typed differed by locus, with roughly 620-630 for A, B, C, DRB1 and DQB1, approximately 500 for DQA1, over 600 for DPA1, and roughly 450 for DPB1. All discovery cohort repertoires had been generated using a single sequencing platform. The study was designed to test whether signatures of past pathogen exposure could be identified by cataloging public T cell receptors. To decide whether each TCR beta V gene segment behaved as functional or pseudogenic, an earlier analysis of fewer than 750 of the donors relied on high-throughput TCR beta sequencing. Donor age, sex, ethnicity and CMV serostatus were compiled together with the repertoire data. Rather than drawing on any new phenotypic data, the later analysis identified candidate immune exposures from TCR beta sequences and the way those sequences occurred across donors.

Results the study describes overall, beyond this receptor: Because HLA typing was missing for some donors at each locus, association tests included only the typed subset. According to a later analysis, most CMV-associated TCR beta chains appeared to be HLA-restricted, and the HLA associations seemed to be driven largely by CMV exposure. In an earlier analysis of about 600 of the donors, most TCR beta V segments appeared in productive rearrangements about 87% or about 30% of the time, broadly matching IMGT annotations. The study gave a list of about 160 TCR beta chains associated with cytomegalovirus. In a later analysis, HLA-associated TCR beta chains showed more clonal expansion and lower generation probabilities than non-associated chains that were equally common. The classifier was reported to diagnose cytomegalovirus status with high specificity and sensitivity in both the original cohort and the validation cohort. Some IMGT-functional V segments, including TRBV6-2 and TRBV6-3, could not be told apart with the 87-base-pair reads, so those segments were excluded. Assigning TCR associations to individual alleles was difficult when HLA alleles, especially DR and DQ, strongly co-occurred. A further reported finding was that TCR beta sequences accurately predicted the HLA-A and HLA-B alleles for most subjects in the first cohort. Sequencing depth was assumed to be roughly uniform across donors in the presence/absence analyses, though that assumption may not hold. A few of the identified cytomegalovirus-associated TCR beta chains were confirmed in vitro to be specific for cytomegalovirus antigens. A later genetic analysis associated a missense DCLRE1C variant with V-gene and J-gene trimming of TCR beta chains, and an independent cohort replicated the association. CMV serostatus was the only immune exposure information available for the cohort. Only TCR beta chains were sequenced in this cohort, and the absence of alpha or paired-chain data limited detectable features. A cluster of highly shared sequence variants was judged likely to represent a technical artifact of the sequencing pipeline. Correlated functional status among segregating V segments might reflect linkage disequilibrium, but an unknown experimental factor could not be ruled out. Some 16 rarely observed V segments, including chromosome 9 orphons, were excluded from the earlier analysis of just under 600 of the donors because counts were too low. While some public TCRs were present in many individuals, most TCR sequences turned up only very rarely across donors. In a later genetic analysis, fewer N-insertions in productive TCRs were reported among donors in an Asian-associated ancestry cluster than the 666-donor mean. According to a later analysis, parvovirus B19, influenza, CMV and Epstein-Barr virus appeared linked to several top co-occurrence clusters. The authors suggested that the approach could potentially be generalized to other disease states and immunological phenotypes. According to a later analysis, TCR association rates differed among HLA loci, with DRB1 alleles showing the most associated TCRs and HLA-C alleles showing the fewest. In a later analysis, some 17,000 TCR beta sequences were associated with specific HLA alleles at a false discovery rate of 0.05.

For CDR1 and CDR2, the germline V gene lists SGHTA and FQGNSA. From the cysteine through the phenylalanine, the CDR3 covers 12 amino acids. The sequence is cut down to CDR3 DNA, 36 bases in frame from base 1. Trimming at the junction amounts to 5 bases on V and 8 bases on J, and the germline ends lie 12 bases apart. The library was obtained by the immunoSEQ multiplex PCR assay. A mixture of 60 forward primers for TCR Vbeta segments and 13 reverse primers for TCR Jbeta segments was used in the multiplex PCR. Amplification of the CDR3 region of rearranged TCR beta genes was performed with a multiplex PCR assay on genomic DNA. Amplified TCR beta libraries were sequenced as 87-base-pair reads on the Illumina HiSeq System. The study's processing was this. In a later analysis, tens of millions of unique TCR beta chains were counted across the roughly 670 repertoires, and roughly 11 million of these chains were shared by at least two donors. To remove PCR and sequencing errors, raw reads were error-corrected and collapsed into unique sequences using a nearest-neighbor algorithm that merged closely related sequences. Alignment of CDR3 sequences to IMGT reference sequences was used to assign V, D and J gene segments. Each retained sequence needed at least a six-nucleotide match to both a V gene segment and a J gene segment. Rearrangements were classified as productive when the CDR3 lacked stop codons and remained in frame with V and J, and all other rearrangements were classified as non-productive. CDR3 was defined by IMGT convention, running from the second conserved V-encoded cysteine to the conserved J-encoded phenylalanine. The earlier analysis of some 540 of the donors excluded any sequence lacking an unambiguous match to a single V gene segment. In an earlier analysis of 500 to 750 of the donors, V segments were called functional above 56.7% productive rearrangements and were called segregating when the between-donor standard deviation exceeded 5%. A statistical classification framework was developed to diagnose cytomegalovirus status using the catalog of TCR beta chain sequences. V and J gene assignment, in a later analysis, came from comparing TCR nucleotide sequences with IMGT/GENE-DB human TR gene sequences. Using the TCRdist pipeline, a later analysis assigned CDR3 sequences along with most-parsimonious VDJ recombination scenarios. In a later analysis, each TCR beta chain was defined by its CDR3 amino acid sequence together with its V-gene family, and reads lacking a unique V-gene family were excluded. In a later analysis, 500 to 700 highly shared, low-generation-probability nucleotide sequences were removed to address suspected cross-contamination and a sequencing artifact. A later analysis calculated a clonal expansion index for each public chain from normalized within-repertoire ranks of inferred template counts. In a later analysis, generation probabilities were computed using a VDJ recombination model fitted to out-of-frame rearrangements, and the results were checked against IGoR. A later analysis scored TCR-TCR, TCR-HLA and TCR-CMV co-occurrence with hypergeometric tests, applying a repertoire-size bias correction to TCR pairs. False discovery rates were estimated in a later analysis by permuting HLA or CMV assignments 20 times. In a later analysis, co-occurring TCRs were grouped using DBSCAN, with TCRdist sequence similarity added in when clustering inside HLA-allele-positive subsets. Repertoires with fewer than 30,000 or more than 120,000 public chains were left out of co-occurrence clustering, as were a handful of repertoires with anomalous nucleotide sharing. TCRdb took over this immuneACCESS table, retaining in-frame rearrangements with V and J assigned. Such tables are incomplete; in checked studies, under half of the missing clones stem from an unresolved V gene, and the remainder is unexplained. Clonal size and the V and J genes are those of that table, whereas D and trimming came from the DNA. The table for this sample shows roughly 100,000 clones. The top ten constitute 3% to 3.5% of the sample.

In total, 500 to 700 healthy bone marrow donors made up the cohort. All cohort members were sampled while nominally healthy, although unrecorded immune exposures were likely present. The donor tested CMV seronegative, placing the donor among the approximately 360 seronegative members of the cohort. A peripheral blood sample was collected from each donor, and TCR beta sequencing was performed on peripheral blood mononuclear cells. Genomic DNA was extracted from the blood cell samples with the Qiagen DNeasy Blood Extraction Kit. The sequenced sample was PBMCs. Recombination linked TRBV7-2 to TRBJ1-1; perhaps TRBD1 is the D gene, with 5 bases matching. This clonotype was obtained from a middle-aged man in good health and CMV-seronegative. The CDR3 in this case is CASSPDGGEAFF. The sequenced DNA: TGTGCCAGCAGCCCAGACGGGGGAGAAGCTTTCTTT.